The next 20 T cell receptor beta chains were all read from a single sample in a study of shared clonotypes between healthy human individuals (dated by TCRdb to about 2020). CD8 naive samples consisted of CD45RO-negative cells that were positively selected for CCR7, yielding a CD45RA+CCR7+ population without TemRA cells. Receptor libraries were prepared by the immunoSEQ multiplex PCR assay. Sourced from immuneACCESS, this table was stored by TCRdb with only in-frame sequences that have V and J called. A share of the clones is absent; for the studies checked, an unresolved V gene accounts for under half, and the remainder has no known explanation. This sample holds more than 2 million clones; 85% to 95% were observed only once. About 1.1% of the sample is held by the ten biggest clonotypes. Sequenced sample: naive CD8+ T cells sorted from blood. The meaning of the sample's cell subset or site label: CD45RA+CCR7+. All receptors derive from a man in his late teens or twenties in good health.

Points on this clone: The same CDR3 can be traced to other DNA sequences in this sample. The chain links TRBV6-5 to TRBJ1-2; D is unclear. The V gene lost 0 bases and the J gene lost 8 bases, with 10 bases spanning the gap. The CDR3 spans 13 residues. From germline, CDR1 is MNHEY and CDR2 SVGAGI. The DNA of the CDR3 is TGTGCCAGCAGTTACTCAGAGGGCATAGGCTACACCTTC. Translation gives CASSYSEGIGYTF.

The gene calls are TRBV7-9 and TRBJ2-2; no firm D call. V lost 1 base to trimming and J lost 7 bases, with 7 bases between them. Germline CDR1 is SEHNR and CDR2 is FQNEAQ (reference sequence). This CDR3 contains 13 residues. The CDR3 is CASSLGSGGELFF. The CDR3 nucleotides read TGTGCCAGCAGCTTAGGATCTGGCGGGGAGCTGTTTTTT.

V and J are TRBV19 and TRBJ1-6, with TRBD1 matching 9 bases. The CDR3 contains 16 residues. From germline, CDR1 is LNHDA and CDR2 SQIVND (reference sequence). V was clipped by 1 base and J by 7 bases; unmatched bases: 5. In DNA, the CDR3 is TGTGCCAGTAGTATAGCGGGGACAGGGATGAATTCACCCCTCCACTTT. Translated: CASSIAGTGMNSPLHF. The variable domain in full, completed from reference TRBV19 and TRBJ1-6, reads DGGITQSPKYLFRKEGQNVTLSCEQNLNHDAMYWYRQDPGQGLRLIYYSQIVNDFQKGDIAEGYSVSREKKESFPLTVTSAQKNPTAFYLCASSIAGTGMNSPLHFGNGTRLTVT.

In regard to this clone: The same CDR3 also results from other DNA sequences found in this sample. The chain carries TRBV27 and TRBJ2-7, with D uncertain. The CDR3 consists of 12 residues. Germline CDR1 reads MNHEY; CDR2 reads SMNVEV (reference sequence). Trimming left V 6 bases short and J 4 bases short, with 10 bases between. CDR3: CASSPTGYEQYF. DNA of the CDR3: TGTGCCAGCAGCCCTACTGGGTACGAGCAGTACTTC.

The rearrangement joins TRBV13 to TRBJ2-7; 7 bases are a match to TRBD2. The CDR3 runs 15 residues. Germline V gene lookup returns CDR1 PRHDT and CDR2 FYEKMQ (reference sequence). V dropped 3 bases and J dropped 2; count of bases not matched to a gene: 7. The CDR3 sequence: CASSFQAGVPYEQYF. CDR3 bases: TGTGCCAGCAGCTTCCAGGCGGGGGTACCCTACGAGCAGTACTTC.

As regards this clone: Other DNA variants within this sample encode the same CDR3. This rearrangement joins TRBV18 to TRBJ2-7, with TRBD1 matching 7 bases. This CDR3 region has 13 residues. The ends lost 6 bases at V and 4 bases at J; junction bases unmatched: 6. Germline lookup yields CDR1 KGHSH and CDR2 LQKENI. The CDR3 here is CASSPGTAYEQYF. CDR3 nucleotides: TGTGCCAGCTCTCCCGGGACAGCATACGAGCAGTACTTC.

The chain links TRBV29-1 to TRBJ2-2; D is undetermined. This CDR3 is 13 amino acids long. Per germline, CDR1 SQVTM and CDR2 ANQGSEA. V was pared by 8 bases and J by 0 bases, with 10 bases between. CDR3 bases: TGCAGCCTTGTAGCCCCGAACACCGGGGAGCTGTTTTTT. It yields the protein CSLVAPNTGELFF.

Concerning this clone itself: Different DNA sequences within this sample yield the same CDR3. In DNA, the CDR3 is TGTGCCAGCAGTGAAGCCATGAACACTGAAGCTTTCTTT. This encodes CASSEAMNTEAFF. The chain employs TRBV6-1 and TRBJ1-1; D uncertain. This CDR3 has 13 amino acids. Trimming stripped 0 bases from V and 0 bases from J, with 2 bases between. In germline, CDR1 is MNHNS, CDR2 SASEGT.

This clone has only a few counts. The chain joins TRBV7-9 to TRBJ1-4, with unresolved D. CDR1 SEHNR and CDR2 FQNEAQ come from the germline V gene (reference sequence). The CDR3 has 13 residues. Trimming left V 3 bases short and J 8 bases short, with 10 bases between. The CDR3 reads CASSLGSSEKLFF. CDR3 coding DNA: TGTGCCAGCAGCTTGGGTTCCAGCGAAAAACTGTTTTTT.

The J gene is TRBJ2-7, the V gene TRBV21-1; TRBD2, the table's D call, lacks a check against the DNA. TRBV21-1 is an annotated pseudogene. The CDR3 length is 15 residues. The chain's CDR3 is CASSIRVQPNYEQYF. The CDR3 DNA sequence: TGTGCCAGCAGCATCCGGGTCCAACCGAACTACGAGCAGTACTTC.

The rearrangement links TRBV25-1 to TRBJ2-4; 7 bases map to TRBD1. The trim removed 5 bases at V and 6 bases at J, leaving 7 bases unmatched. The CDR3 consists of 14 residues. Germline assignment: CDR1 MGHDK and CDR2 SYGVNS. The DNA for the CDR3 is TGTGCCAGCAGTACTCGACAGGGTTTAAACATTCAGTACTTC. Protein product: CASSTRQGLNIQYF.

The chain employs TRBV13 and TRBJ1-2; 8 positions agree with TRBD1. The ends lost 5 bases at V and 5 bases at J; junction bases unmatched: 10. This CDR3 is 15 amino acids long. Germline V gene lookup returns CDR1 PRHDT and CDR2 FYEKMQ (reference sequence). The CDR3 nucleotides read TGTGCCAGCAGCCATGCCGGACAGGGCGTATATGGCTACACCTTC. As protein: CASSHAGQGVYGYTF.

The V and J genes are TRBV5-3 and TRBJ1-6, with TRBD1 as a possible D gene (6 bases). TRBV5-3 is placed among ORFs of uncertain function. This CDR3 has 16 residues. Trimming removed 0 bases at V and 6 bases at J, with 13 bases between. The CDR3 loop is CARSLASRGRNSPLHF. The CDR3 nucleotides read TGTGCCAGAAGCTTGGCGAGTCGGGGGCGTAATTCACCCCTCCACTTT.

The gene calls are TRBV4-1 and TRBJ2-7; 7 bases agree with TRBD1. V lost 5 bases and J lost 5; bases outside the gene matches: 9. The length of the CDR3 is 14 residues. Germline V lookup: CDR1 MGHRA, CDR2 YSYEKL. The CDR3 loop is CASSYRGSSNEQYF. In DNA form, the CDR3 reads TGCGCCAGCAGCTACAGGGGCAGCTCGAACGAGCAGTACTTC.

The chain is built from TRBV4-1 and TRBJ2-7; TRBD1 agrees at 9 bases. The V gene's germline CDR1 is MGHRA and CDR2 YSYEKL. This CDR3 spans 17 amino acids. J lost 5 bases, V lost 2 bases, and 13 bases had no gene match. In nucleotides, the CDR3 is TGCGCCAGCAGCCAACTTCCTCTTGAGACAGGGGGAAACGAGCAGTACTTC. Amino acid sequence: CASSQLPLETGGNEQYF.

V and J are TRBV19 and TRBJ1-3; TRBD1 is a possible D gene (5 bases). From germline, CDR1 is LNHDA and CDR2 SQIVND (reference sequence). The V and J ends lost 3 bases and 0 bases respectively, with 9 bases between them. The CDR3 has 15 amino acids. The CDR3: CASSMGRSSGNTIYF. CDR3 nucleotide sequence: TGTGCCAGTAGTATGGGACGCAGCTCTGGAAACACCATATATTTT. The full variable domain, in which reference TRBV19 and TRBJ1-3 provide the parts outside the CDR3, is DGGITQSPKYLFRKEGQNVTLSCEQNLNHDAMYWYRQDPGQGLRLIYYSQIVNDFQKGDIAEGYSVSREKKESFPLTVTSAQKNPTAFYLCASSMGRSSGNTIYFGEGSWLTVV.

The gene calls are TRBV6-6 and TRBJ2-7, with 9 bases lining up with TRBD2. Per the germline V gene, CDR1 is MNHNY and CDR2 is SVGAGI (reference sequence). J gave up 4 bases and V 2 bases, and 9 bases lay outside the gene matches. This CDR3 has 16 residues. In nucleotides, the CDR3 is TGTGCCAGCAGTTACAGTGAGGCGGGAGGGAAATACGAGCAGTACTTC. Amino acid sequence: CASSYSEAGGKYEQYF.

The chain uses TRBV9 and TRBJ2-4; D unclear. Per the germline V gene, CDR1 is SGDLS and CDR2 is YYNGEE. The CDR3 runs 18 residues. Trimming stripped 1 base from V and 1 base from J, with 18 bases between. The CDR3 sequence: CASSVIVKGGGAKNIQYF. CDR3 DNA sequence: TGTGCCAGCAGCGTAATAGTTAAGGGCGGTGGGGCCAAAAACATTCAGTACTTC.

In its sample, this clone was seen once. The genes are TRBV6-1 and TRBJ1-2; 7 bases are a match to TRBD1. Trimming removed 0 bases from V and 0 bases from J; junction bases left unmatched: 4. CDR1 is MNHNS and CDR2 is SASEGT in the germline V gene. The CDR3 extends over 16 amino acids. The CDR3 reads CASSEAVTGANYGYTF. The CDR3 DNA is TGTGCCAGCAGTGAAGCTGTCACAGGGGCTAACTATGGCTACACCTTC.

V is TRBV4-1 and J is TRBJ2-6; TRBD2 is a possible D gene (6 bases). The ends were cut back, 0 bases at V and 4 bases at J, with 10 bases in the middle. Looked up from germline, CDR1 is MGHRA and CDR2 is YSYEKL. This CDR3 region has 16 residues. As DNA, the CDR3 is TGCGCCAGCAGCCAAGATTGGGGGGAAGGGGCCAACGTCCTGACTTTC. This translates into CASSQDWGEGANVLTF.